One sample yielded the 32 T cell receptor beta chains listed below, sequenced in a study of memory CD4+ T cells and cytomegalovirus serostatus. Assay used: immunoSEQ multiplex PCR; TCRdb lists only in-frame clones, some missing. The repertoire consists of some 48,000 clones, with around 82% occurring once and the leading ten covering 0.94%. The sort gate was single viable CD3+CD4+CD8-CD45RO+ cells for memory CD4+ T cells. Sequencing used memory CD4+ T cells from blood. These receptors all come from an adult in good health and CMV-seronegative.

This rearrangement joins TRBV5-4 to TRBJ1-6; the D gene is possibly TRBD1 (5 bases). The CDR3 loop spans 14 amino acids. V was shortened by 2 bases and J by 7 bases, with 10 bases between the two germline ends. CDR1 and CDR2 (germline): SGHNT, YYREEE (reference sequence). CDR3 in DNA: TGTGCCAGCAGCTTTAGGGACCTCAATTCACCCCTCCACTTT. This gives the protein CASSFRDLNSPLHF.

This chain connects TRBV28 to TRBJ1-5; D may be TRBD1 (5 bases). The CDR3 is made up of 17 amino acids. The V gene's germline CDR1 is MDHEN and CDR2 SYDVKM. The V end lost 8 bases, the J end lost 0 bases, and 20 bases lay between the germline ends. The CDR3, as DNA: TGTGCCAGCTCAGGGACGGGCAGTATCTATAGCAATCAGCCCCAGCATTTT. Protein product: CASSGTGSIYSNQPQHF.

The chain employs TRBV4-2 and TRBJ1-2; a possible D gene is TRBD1 (5 bases). From germline, CDR1 is LGHNA and CDR2 YNFKEQ. This CDR3 spans 14 amino acids. Trimming removed 0 bases from V and 8 bases from J, with 13 bases in between. CDR3 in amino acids: CASSQENQGAGYTF. The CDR3 DNA reads TGTGCCAGCAGCCAAGAGAACCAGGGAGCGGGCTACACCTTC.

The chain is built from TRBV6-6 and TRBJ1-3, with D perhaps TRBD1 (6 bases). The V gene's germline CDR1 is MNHNY and CDR2 SVGAGI (reference sequence). Trimming removed 10 bases from V and 8 bases from J, with 18 bases in between. The CDR3 is 13 residues long. The CDR3 DNA reads TGTGCCACGGCCCAGGGGTCAGCGGACACCATATATTTT. Protein product: CATAQGSADTIYF.

V usage is TRBV6-5 and J usage is TRBJ2-1, with D possibly TRBD1 on 6 matching bases. CDR1 and CDR2 from the germline V gene are MNHEY and SVGAGI. This CDR3 comprises 15 residues. Trimming took off 6 bases at V and 5 bases at J, with 17 bases between the two ends. DNA of the CDR3: TGTGCCAGCAGCCTCGGACAGAGCTACAACAATGAGCAGTTCTTC. This encodes CASSLGQSYNNEQFF.

V usage is TRBV19 and J usage is TRBJ1-1; no reliable D call. This CDR3 region has 14 residues. Trimming removed 3 bases from V and 10 bases from J, with 18 bases in between. Germline assignment: CDR1 LNHDA and CDR2 SQIVND (reference sequence). The CDR3 DNA is TGTGCCAGTAGTATCCAGGAGGACGGTTCGGGAGCTTTCTTT. It is translated as CASSIQEDGSGAFF.

The CDR3 DNA reads as TGTGCCAGTAGCATTCCGGGACACCGCGAGGGCACTGAAGCTTTCTTT. Residues: CASSIPGHREGTEAFF. The chain uses TRBV19 and TRBJ1-1; D may be TRBD1 (6 bases). The CDR3 is made up of 16 amino acids. V shed 6 bases and J shed 4 bases, with 21 bases lying between them. CDR1 is LNHDA, CDR2 SQIVND, per germline (reference sequence).

The chain joins TRBV5-4 to TRBJ1-5; 11 positions match TRBD1. The CDR3 is 17 residues long. Germline trimming cut 3 bases from V and 1 base from J; bases unmatched to any gene: 6. The V gene's germline CDR1 is SGHNT and CDR2 YYREEE (reference sequence). In nucleotides, the CDR3 is TGTGCCAGCAGCTGGGGGACAGGGGGAAAGAGCAATCAGCCCCAGCATTTT. Translated, it gives CASSWGTGGKSNQPQHF.

The gene calls are TRBV4-2 and TRBJ1-6; D is unclear. Germline V CDR1 and CDR2: LGHNA, YNFKEQ. The CDR3 has 16 amino acids. V was cut by 0 bases and J by 6 bases, with 12 bases left in between. DNA of the CDR3: TGTGCCAGCAGCCAAGACTTGACGGGAGTTAATTCACCCCTCCACTTT. Translation: CASSQDLTGVNSPLHF.

As for this clone: The junction departs from the called germline gene at one end, perhaps through a read error. V usage is TRBV7-7 and J usage is TRBJ2-5; D is possibly TRBD1 (5 bases). Germline V gene lookup returns CDR1 SSHAT and CDR2 FNYEAQ (reference sequence). The CDR3 contains 15 residues. CDR3 sequence (DNA): TGTGCTAGCAGCTTATCACGACAGCCCCAAGAGACCCAGTACTTC. It translates to CASSLSRQPQETQYF.

The chain recombines TRBV5-5 with TRBJ1-2; no clear D. The V end lost 4 bases, the J end lost 4 bases, and 11 bases lay between the germline ends. This CDR3 region has 13 residues. Germline CDR1 reads SGHKS; CDR2 reads YYEKEE (reference sequence). The CDR3 loop reads CASSTDGLYGYTF. For the CDR3, the DNA is TGTGCCAGCAGCACTGACGGACTCTATGGCTACACCTTC.

The chain links TRBV6-1 to TRBJ1-1; no clear D gene. Germline-derived CDR1 and CDR2 are MNHNS and SASEGT. The V gene lost 4 bases and the J gene lost 3 bases, with 6 bases spanning the gap. This CDR3 has 12 amino acids. The CDR3 loop reads CASSVPYTEAFF. The DNA of the CDR3 is TGTGCCAGCAGTGTCCCCTACACTGAAGCTTTCTTT.

The chain employs TRBV2 and TRBJ1-5; 8 bases are shared with TRBD1. Per the germline V gene, CDR1 is SNHLY and CDR2 is FYNNEI. This CDR3 region has 12 residues. V shed 7 bases, J shed 7 bases, and the junction held 3 bases outside the gene matches. CDR3 sequence: CASTGGRQPQHF. DNA for the CDR3: TGTGCCAGCACAGGGGGCAGGCAGCCCCAGCATTTT.

The V and J genes are TRBV7-3 and TRBJ1-6; TRBD1 might be the D (6 bases). The germline CDR1 and CDR2 sequences are SGHTA and FQGTGA. V lost 1 base, J lost 5 bases, and 9 bases lay in between. This CDR3 contains 15 residues. The CDR3 spells CASSLRGQDNSPLHF. In DNA, the CDR3 is TGTGCCAGCAGCTTAAGGGGGCAGGATAATTCACCCCTCCACTTT. Full variable domain (rest looked up from reference TRBV7-3 and TRBJ1-6): GAGVSQTPSNKVTEKGKYVELRCDPISGHTALYWYRQSLGQGPEFLIYFQGTGAADDSGLPNDRFFAVRPEGSVSTLKIQRTERGDSAVYLCASSLRGQDNSPLHFGNGTRLTVT.

The rearrangement links TRBV20-1 to TRBJ1-3; TRBD1 is a possible D gene (6 bases). Germline values: CDR1 DFQATT, CDR2 SNEGSKA (reference sequence). V lost 6 bases, J lost 9 bases, and 12 bases lay in between. The CDR3 has 11 amino acids. The CDR3 spells CSARRGGTIYF. The CDR3, as DNA: TGCAGTGCCAGAAGGGGGGGCACCATATATTTT.

V and J are TRBV28 and TRBJ2-2; D may be TRBD1 (5 bases). The CDR3 covers 17 residues. V lost 3 bases and J 2 bases, leaving 16 bases between the germline ends. The V gene's germline CDR1 is MDHEN and CDR2 SYDVKM. CDR3 residues: CASSFVLVGQNTGELFF. The CDR3, as DNA: TGTGCCAGCAGTTTTGTGTTGGTTGGACAAAACACCGGGGAGCTGTTTTTT.

By share of the sample, this clone is medium-sized (0.01 to 0.1%). The genes are TRBV7-9 and TRBJ1-1; 7 bases are shared with TRBD1. J was trimmed by 10 bases and V by 6 bases; bases with no gene match: 8. CDR1 SEHNR and CDR2 FQNEAQ come from the germline V gene (reference sequence). The CDR3 runs 12 residues. CDR3 protein: CASSPSQGRAFF. The CDR3, as DNA: TGTGCCAGCAGTCCGTCACAGGGGAGAGCTTTCTTT.

This chain uses TRBV28 with TRBJ2-5; 8 nucleotides align to TRBD2. The CDR3 sequence is 13 residues long. In germline, CDR1 is MDHEN, CDR2 SYDVKM. The junction had 7 bases not matched to a gene; V was cut back by 2 bases and J by 11 bases. The CDR3 reads CASSLAVGGRQYF. The CDR3, as DNA: TGTGCCAGCAGTTTAGCGGTCGGCGGGAGGCAGTACTTC.

The chain couples TRBV5-1 to TRBJ1-2; no firm D call. CDR1 and CDR2 from the germline V gene are SGHRS and YFSETQ. The CDR3 sequence is 15 residues long. Trimming cost V 1 base and J 2 bases, with 12 bases left between them. CDR3 in amino acids: CASSLSGSSNYGYTF. The CDR3 DNA follows: TGCGCCAGCAGCTTGTCAGGATCGTCCAACTATGGCTACACCTTC.

This clone was found a few times. The V gene is TRBV7-2, the J gene TRBJ1-1; D unresolved. The germline V and J ends were trimmed by 5 bases and 7 bases, with 14 bases remaining between them. Germline lookup yields CDR1 SGHTA and CDR2 FQGNSA. The CDR3 is 13 residues long. The CDR3 DNA sequence: TGTGCCAGCAGCCCGCGACCCGCGAGTGAAGCTTTCTTT. Translation: CASSPRPASEAFF.

The V and J genes are TRBV15 and TRBJ1-5, with 7 bases fitting TRBD1. The CDR3 extends over 14 amino acids. V lost 6 bases and J lost 11; bases outside the gene matches: 13. Germline V gene data show CDR1 as LNHNV and CDR2 as YYDKDF (reference sequence). The CDR3, as DNA: TGTGCCACCAGGCCCACAGGGGCCGGTGGGGCCCAGCATTTT. Translated: CATRPTGAGGAQHF.

The V call is TRBV21-1, the J call TRBJ1-5. TRBV21-1 is a documented pseudogene. This CDR3 comprises 17 residues. The CDR3 nucleotides read TGTGCCAGCAGCAAACGGGAGGGGAGGAAGAACAATCAGCCCCAGCATTTT. It translates to CASSKREGRKNNQPQHF.

CDR3 coding DNA: TGTGCCAGCAGTTACGACAGGATAAATTCACCCCTCCACTTT. This gives the protein CASSYDRINSPLHF. J is TRBJ1-6 and V is TRBV6-5, with a possible D match to TRBD1 (6 bases). This CDR3 contains 14 residues. Deletions cut 2 bases from V and 7 bases from J, with 9 bases between. Germline loops: CDR1 MNHEY, CDR2 SVGAGI.

This clone was recorded once. The chain uses TRBV18 and TRBJ2-1, with D tentatively TRBD1 or TRBD2 (5 bases each). CDR3 size: 16 residues. Trimming cost V 6 bases and J 4 bases, with 19 bases left between them. Per the germline V gene, CDR1 is KGHSH and CDR2 is LQKENI. The CDR3 spells CASSRQGSGRYNEQFF. CDR3 in DNA: TGTGCCAGCTCGAGGCAGGGATCGGGGAGATACAATGAGCAGTTCTTC.

The J gene is TRBJ2-5, the V gene TRBV28; 10 bases fit TRBD1. J gave up 5 bases and V 6 bases, and 9 bases lay outside the gene matches. Looked up from germline, CDR1 is MDHEN and CDR2 is SYDVKM. CDR3 length: 15 residues. The CDR3 region is CASRRTGGVAETQYF. CDR3 coding DNA: TGTGCCAGCAGACGGACAGGGGGAGTTGCGGAGACCCAGTACTTC.

Here the CDR3 DNA reads TGTGCCAGCAGCTCCATCGGGACAGGGTCGACTTACCCGGGGAACACCATATATTTT. This encodes CASSSIGTGSTYPGNTIYF. The V call is TRBV7-9, the J call TRBJ1-3, with 9 bases that match TRBD1. The CDR3 sequence is 19 residues long. The V and J ends lost 4 bases and 7 bases, in that order; junction bases with no gene match: 20. Germline loops: CDR1 SEHNR, CDR2 FQNEAQ (reference sequence).

V and J are TRBV30 and TRBJ2-3, with TRBD2 identical over 12 bases. V dropped 0 bases and J dropped 10; count of bases not matched to a gene: 26. The CDR3 spans 21 residues. CDR1 is GTSNPN and CDR2 is SVGIG in the germline V gene (reference sequence). This CDR3 is CAWSVRGAPSGGDLGSRAQYF. Written as DNA, the CDR3 is TGTGCCTGGAGTGTAAGGGGGGCCCCTAGCGGGGGGGATCTAGGGTCTAGGGCGCAGTATTTT.

The V gene is TRBV7-9, the J gene TRBJ1-2, with TRBD1 identical over 11 bases. The CDR3 covers 15 residues. J lost 4 bases, V lost 3 bases, and 4 bases had no gene match. Germline-derived CDR1 and CDR2 are SEHNR and FQNEAQ (reference sequence). For the CDR3, the DNA is TGTGCCAGCAGCTTTGGACAGGGGGCCGGCTATGGCTACACCTTC. This sequence encodes CASSFGQGAGYGYTF.

The CDR3 sequence: CASSKGQGARKLFF. DNA for the CDR3: TGTGCCAGCAGCAAGGGACAGGGGGCGCGAAAACTGTTTTTT. The rearrangement joins TRBV21-1 to TRBJ1-4; TRBD1, the D gene given by the table, was not confirmed from the DNA. TRBV21-1 is a listed pseudogene. The CDR3 runs to 14 residues.

The count of this clone is one. The J gene is TRBJ1-2, the V gene TRBV5-4; D is undetermined. The V gene lost 2 bases and the J gene lost 4 bases, with 15 bases spanning the gap. This CDR3 comprises 15 residues. Per germline, CDR1 SGHNT and CDR2 YYREEE (reference sequence). The CDR3 reads CASSLASAPTYGYTF. In DNA form, the CDR3 reads TGTGCCAGCAGCTTAGCGTCAGCACCTACCTATGGCTACACCTTC.

The chain combines TRBV11-2 with TRBJ1-2, with 7 positions matching TRBD1. CDR3 length: 15 residues. Trimming removed 6 bases from V and 4 bases from J; junction bases left unmatched: 11. Germline values: CDR1 SGHAT, CDR2 FQNNGV. CDR3: CASSRTGASGYGYTF. CDR3 nucleotide sequence: TGTGCCAGCAGTCGAACAGGGGCTTCTGGCTATGGCTACACCTTC.

This sequence joins TRBV4-1 and TRBJ1-2; perhaps TRBD1 as D (5 bases). Trimming pared 0 bases from V and 5 bases from J, leaving 16 bases between. Germline values: CDR1 MGHRA, CDR2 YSYEKL. The CDR3 is made up of 16 amino acids. The CDR3 DNA sequence: TGCGCCAGCAGCCAAGATTGGCAGGGATCCCGGTATGGCTACACCTTC. It is translated as CASSQDWQGSRYGYTF.